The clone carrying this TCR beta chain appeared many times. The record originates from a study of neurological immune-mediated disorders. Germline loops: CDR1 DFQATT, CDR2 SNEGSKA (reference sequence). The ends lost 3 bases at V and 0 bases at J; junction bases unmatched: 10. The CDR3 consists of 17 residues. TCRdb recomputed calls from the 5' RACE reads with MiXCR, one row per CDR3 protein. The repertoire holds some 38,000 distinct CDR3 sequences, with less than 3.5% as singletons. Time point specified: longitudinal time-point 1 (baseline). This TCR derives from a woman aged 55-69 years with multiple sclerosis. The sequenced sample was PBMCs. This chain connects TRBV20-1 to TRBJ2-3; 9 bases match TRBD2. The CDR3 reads CSARGLGLASSTDTQYF. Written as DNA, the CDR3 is TGCAGTGCTAGGGGTCTTGGACTAGCGTCTAGCACAGATACGCAGTATTTT.